The clone carrying this TCR beta chain was seen only a few times. This sample is part of a study of blood T cell repertoires in COVID-19. Study overall: The United States, Italy and Spain supplied acute and convalescent COVID-19 samples. T cells, B-cell-depleted T cells, or PBMCs provided the cDNA or gDNA that served as material.

Germline CDR1 MGHRA, CDR2 YSYEKL. The CDR3 consists of 14 residues. V was pared by 1 base and J by 8 bases, with 6 bases of the junction left unmatched. Under the authors' procedure: Estimation of nucleated cell counts relied on the amplification of reference gene primers. TCRdb keeps only in-frame clones here, not all; method: immunoSEQ multiplex PCR. V, J and clone size derive from that table, while D and trimming were established from the DNA sequence. The sample has about 150,000 clones; roughly 84% are singletons. Sample: peripheral blood. The sequence came from a human donor in a cohort sampled during active COVID-19. The J gene is TRBJ1-2, the V gene TRBV4-1; the match to TRBD1 covers 8 bases. CDR3 loop: CASSQGGQASGYTF. In DNA form, the CDR3 reads TGCGCCAGCAGCCAAGGGGGACAGGCTAGCGGCTACACCTTC.